This T cell receptor (beta chain) was captured by sequencing in a study of T-cell memory formation after mild COVID-19 (TCRdb year 2021). Notes on the research overall: TCR sequence clusters from the two donors were found to be largely donor specific. In two donors, T-cell clones that expanded and contracted after mild COVID-19 were tracked by sequencing TCRalpha and TCRbeta repertoires over time. Two young, previously healthy adult volunteers made up the cohort, one male and one female. Here is what the overall study found, with its caveats: Whether the second-wave clones peaking on day 37 were SARS-CoV-2 specific was not confirmed. Only two mild cases were covered in the study, and larger cohorts including severe cases with pre-infection samples were considered necessary. Some responding clones were detected in pre-infection memory, suggesting pre-existing cross-reactive memory T cells joined the SARS-CoV-2 response. Clones contracting from day 15 to 85 had balanced CD4/CD8 phenotypes, while a second wave expanding from day 15 to 37 was biased towards CD4+. Contracting CD4+ clones appeared mostly in the CM and EM memory subsets, whereas CD8+ clones were enriched in EMRA.

Comments on this clonotype: What this receptor recognizes is not known. The input lacks base qualities; no much larger clone sits a single base away.

From V the trimming removes 4 bases and from J it removes 4 bases, while the gene matches leave 7 bases of the junction unaccounted for. Spanning cysteine to phenylalanine, the CDR3 consists of 16 amino acids. Only the CDR3 part of the read is kept: 48 bases, read in frame from the first base. CDR1 and CDR2 (KGHSH, LQKENI) derive from the germline V gene. The sample was run on an Illumina NovaSeq 6000. TCRalpha and TCRbeta cDNA libraries were built by 5'RACE with constant-segment primers, adding sample barcodes and unique molecular identifiers. RNA was extracted from every sample with Trizol reagent. Libraries were amplified in two PCR steps, with a second sample barcode and Illumina TruSeq adapters added in the second step. The libraries were sequenced on an Illumina NovaSeq using 2 x 150 bp paired-end reads. As for the original processing: With migec v1.2.7, reads were demultiplexed and then collapsed into UMI-guided consensus sequences. Using mixcr v2.1.11, the UMI consensuses were aligned to TRA and TRB V and J templates and assembled into clonotypes. Expanded or contracted clonotypes were those called significant by both edgeR and NoisET, with noise models trained on biological replicates. edgeR calls used a false discovery rate-adjusted p below 0.01 and a log2 fold-change threshold of 1. As an exploratory analysis of dynamics, PCA with hierarchical clustering was applied to max-normalized trajectories of the 1000 most abundant clonotypes. Each responding clone was given a CD4 or CD8 phenotype based on the CD4+ and CD8+ repertoires, which had been sequenced separately. The public reads were run again by TCRdb, first through fastp at Q25 and then through MiXCR, and only productive beta chains were kept. Rows are unified per CDR3 protein, each entry keeping the most common DNA and genes. The V and J calls reflect TCRdb's pipeline rather than the authors' work. This sample comprises more than 300,000 distinct CDR3 sequences, approximately 22% of them detected only once. Together, the top ten hold roughly a fifth of the sample.

Ficoll-Paque density gradient centrifugation was used to isolate PBMCs. This TCR came from a man younger than 35 who had mild COVID-19 (a few samples of this study predate the infection). The sample titles of this study are shuffled in the database, so cell type and time point are left out; the donor was told from shared clones. The sample comprised PBMCs or a T cell subset sorted from them (not recorded which). Recombination linked TRBV18 to TRBJ1-1, with 12 junctional bases fitting TRBD1. The DNA sequence follows: TGTGCCAGCTCACGGGACAGGGGGCTAACATCCACTGAAGCTTTCTTT. This codes for CASSRDRGLTSTEAFF.